These 17 T cell receptor beta chains were all obtained from the same sample, sequenced in a study of T cells in Graves' hyperthyroidism and ophthalmopathy. TCR beta CDR3 regions were amplified from RNA transcripts. The HTBI primer set was used in a first-round RT-PCR of the TCR CDR3. Each CDR3 protein gets one entry after TCRdb re-called the multiplex PCR reads with MiXCR. The sample consists of 400,000 to 550,000 distinct CDR3 sequences, about 15% of them appearing once. Input material: blood. Every receptor here comes from a woman between 18 and 30 years old with Graves' hyperthyroidism.

At least ten counts were recorded for this clonotype. The rearrangement joins TRBV12-3 or TRBV12-4 to TRBJ1-5, with 9 bases aligning to TRBD1. The CDR3 length is 16 residues. V lost 5 bases to trimming and J lost 0 bases; unmatched junction nucleotides: 5. Written as DNA, the CDR3 is TGTGCCAGCAGTCCACAGGGGGCGGGTAGCAATCAGCCCCAGCATTTT. Protein product: CASSPQGAGSNQPQHF.

The sample holds many counts of this clonotype. The chain combines TRBV28 with TRBJ2-7; D may be TRBD2 (6 bases). The CDR3 is made up of 14 amino acids. CDR1 MDHEN and CDR2 SYDVKM come from the germline V gene. Trimming left V 5 bases short and J 6 bases short, with 17 bases between. The CDR3 DNA follows: TGTGCCAGCAGTCGACTAGGGGCGCAGGGCGAGCAGTACGTC. Its protein product is CASSRLGAQGEQYV.

The CDR3 loop is CASSLDESGLGLDTQYF. CDR3 sequence (DNA): TGCGCCAGCAGCTTGGATGAGAGCGGCCTCGGTTTGGATACGCAGTATTTT. This chain links TRBV5-1 with TRBJ2-3, with D tentatively TRBD2 (5 bases). Per the germline V gene, CDR1 is SGHRS and CDR2 is YFSETQ. V lost 0 bases and J lost 6, with 20 bases in between. The CDR3 has 17 residues.

The chain joins TRBV11-2 to TRBJ1-5, with a tentative D call TRBD1 (6 bases). The CDR3 has 19 amino acids. In germline, CDR1 is SGHAT, CDR2 FQNNGV. V lost 5 bases and J lost 1, with 24 bases in between. This chain's CDR3 is CASSPKTKTGPQSNQPQHF. The DNA of the CDR3 is TGTGCCAGCAGCCCGAAAACGAAAACAGGGCCACAGAGCAATCAGCCCCAGCATTTT.

This clonotype occurred a few times. V usage is TRBV6-1 and J usage is TRBJ1-1; TRBD1 matches 7 bases. The CDR3 contains 13 residues. With 5 bases clipped from V and 8 bases from J, the junction kept 8 bases outside the gene matches. The germline gives CDR1 MNHNS, CDR2 SASEGT. CDR3 sequence (DNA): TGTGCCAGCAGTTCCACCGGGACAGTGGAAGCTTTCTTT. This gives the protein CASSSTGTVEAFF.

This clonotype was picked up one time. The chain employs TRBV18 and TRBJ1-1; a possible D gene is TRBD1 (5 bases). The CDR3 sequence is 13 residues long. V dropped 1 base and J dropped 7 bases, with 10 bases sitting between them. Looked up from germline, CDR1 is KGHSH and CDR2 is LQKENI. CDR3 residues: CASSPRRDDEAFF. In nucleotides, the CDR3 is TGTGCCAGCTCACCACGCAGGGATGATGAAGCTTTCTTT.

This clonotype was counted between two and nine times. The chain combines TRBV19 with TRBJ2-1; no reliable D call. The CDR3 totals 16 residues. The ends were cut back, 4 bases at V and 5 bases at J, with 18 bases in the middle. Looked up from germline, CDR1 is LNHDA and CDR2 is SQIVND (reference sequence). CDR3 bases: TGTGCCAGTAGTAGAAGGTCCGCGTATTTGGACAATGAGCAGTTCTTC. Protein: CASSRRSAYLDNEQFF.

The CDR3 coding sequence is TGTGCCAGCTCCCAGGAGGCCAGCTCCTACGAGCAGTACTTC. This translates into CASSQEASSYEQYF. The chain employs TRBV18 and TRBJ2-7; D perhaps matches TRBD2 (5 bases). The CDR3 has 14 residues. The germline CDR1 and CDR2 sequences are KGHSH and LQKENI. V was pared by 6 bases and J by 0 bases, with 12 bases between.

The sample holds many counts of this clonotype. V is TRBV7-3 and J is TRBJ2-2; 7 bases map to TRBD2. V shed 6 bases and J 1 base; nucleotides not matched to a gene: 5. Germline V gene sequence: CDR1 SGHTA, CDR2 FQGTGA. CDR3 length: 15 amino acids. The CDR3, as DNA: TGTGCCAGCAGGGGGCTAGCGGAGAACACCGGGGAGCTGTTTTTT. Its translation: CASRGLAENTGELFF. The complete variable domain, with remaining parts taken from reference TRBV7-3 and TRBJ2-2, reads GAGVSQTPSNKVTEKGKYVELRCDPISGHTALYWYRQSLGQGPEFLIYFQGTGAADDSGLPNDRFFAVRPEGSVSTLKIQRTERGDSAVYLCASRGLAENTGELFFGEGSRLTVL.

This clonotype was seen repeatedly, ten times or more. This CDR3 reads CASSFLDREDSPLHF. For the CDR3, the DNA is TGTGCCAGCAGTTTCCTTGACAGGGAGGATTCACCCCTCCACTTT. The chain links TRBV28 to TRBJ1-6; 7 positions agree with TRBD1. CDR3 length: 15 amino acids. V was pared by 3 bases and J by 8 bases, with 7 bases of the junction left unmatched. From germline, CDR1 is MDHEN and CDR2 SYDVKM.

In its sample, this clonotype was seen many times. This chain uses TRBV2 with TRBJ2-7; TRBD2 agrees at 11 bases. CDR3 length equals 19 residues. V was clipped by 6 bases and J by 0 bases; unmatched bases: 16. The germline CDR1 and CDR2 sequences are SNHLY and FYNNEI. The DNA for the CDR3 is TGTGCCAGCAGGAACACCGGGACTAGCGGCCTTTTCAGCTCCTACGAGCAGTACTTC. The encoded protein is CASRNTGTSGLFSSYEQYF.

The chain joins TRBV9 to TRBJ2-1; 9 nucleotides align to TRBD1. The V and J ends lost 4 bases and 2 bases, in that order; junction bases with no gene match: 7. The germline V gene encodes CDR1 SGDLS and CDR2 YYNGEE. The CDR3 is made up of 16 amino acids. The CDR3 here is CASSRGGQGPYNEQFF. CDR3 bases: TGTGCCAGCAGCAGGGGAGGACAGGGGCCCTACAATGAGCAGTTCTTC.

This clonotype was recorded a few times. The rearrangement joins TRBV5-1 to TRBJ1-4; weak D call: TRBD1 (6 bases). Germline loops: CDR1 SGHRS, CDR2 YFSETQ. The CDR3 has 16 residues. The ends were cut back, 0 bases at V and 3 bases at J, with 12 bases in the middle. CDR3 nucleotide sequence: TGCGCCAGCAGCTTGGCCCAGGGGAGATCTAATGAAAAACTGTTTTTT. Encoded protein: CASSLAQGRSNEKLFF.

V and J are TRBV20-1 and TRBJ1-2; D is perhaps TRBD1 (5 bases). The CDR3 has 14 residues. Trimming cost V 2 bases and J 4 bases, with 14 bases left between them. CDR1 DFQATT and CDR2 SNEGSKA come from the germline V gene (reference sequence). CDR3 sequence: CSARPTDLSYGYTF. DNA of the CDR3: TGCAGTGCTAGACCGACAGATCTTAGCTATGGCTACACCTTC.

This chain connects TRBV11-3 to TRBJ2-5; tentative D call: TRBD2 (5 bases). Germline V gene lookup returns CDR1 SGHNT and CDR2 YENEEA. Trimming shortened V by 1 base and J by 2 bases, and 14 bases separated the two germline ends. The CDR3 has 16 amino acids. In nucleotides, the CDR3 is TGTGCCAGCAGCTTAGGGCTAGGGAGTCAACAAGAGACCCAGTACTTC. Translated: CASSLGLGSQQETQYF.

This clonotype was seen a few times. V is TRBV27 and J is TRBJ2-7; 8 bases are a match to TRBD2. CDR1 is MNHEY, CDR2 SMNVEV, per germline (reference sequence). This CDR3 region has 13 residues. The V gene end was trimmed by 5 bases and the J gene end by 6 bases; junction bases not matched to a gene: 6. The CDR3 region is CASSIRGGREQYV. Written as DNA, the CDR3 is TGTGCCAGCAGTATCCGGGGGGGGCGCGAGCAGTACGTC.

This clonotype was seen a single time. In DNA form, the CDR3 reads TGTGCCAGCAGACTGGGACAGGGATATCTGTATTTT. This gives the protein CASRLGQGYLYF. The rearrangement uses TRBV6-2 or TRBV6-3 and TRBJ2-3, with 9 bases matching TRBD1. Germline V gives CDR1 MNHEY, CDR2 SVGEGT. J was trimmed by 14 bases and V by 6 bases; bases with no gene match: 9. The CDR3 runs 12 residues.